This entry lists 18 T cell receptor beta chains sequenced from one sample in a study of metastatic and nonmetastatic thyroid tumors (dated by TCRdb to about 2020). Library preparation used PCR. Sequencing relied on an Illumina HiSeq 4000. TCRdb cleaned the public reads at Q25 with fastp, built clones with MiXCR and kept in-frame beta chains. Recorded for this sample are tens of thousands of clones; about 17% of them occurred a single time. The leading ten clones occupy roughly a tenth of the sample. None of the patients had been given any treatment before thyroid surgery. Sequenced material: blood. The receptors come from a male donor with papillary thyroid cancer or a benign thyroid nodule (not recorded which). Some clones in this sample may be carry-over from other donors' samples.

V gene TRBV20-1 combines with J gene TRBJ2-1, with no clear D. V was shortened by 0 bases and J by 0 bases, with 9 bases between the two germline ends. The CDR3 extends over 15 amino acids. Germline CDR1 and CDR2: DFQATT and SNEGSKA (reference sequence). The CDR3 sequence is CSARDLLSSYNEQFF. CDR3 nucleotides: TGCAGTGCTAGAGATCTCCTGAGCTCCTACAATGAGCAGTTCTTC.

In regard to this clone: Since a much larger clone is just one base distant, this may be a read error. The chain employs TRBV5-6 and TRBJ2-5; D is unclear. This CDR3 contains 14 residues. The germline gives CDR1 SGHDT, CDR2 YYEEEE. CDR3 sequence: CASSFGGSQDTQYF. Written as DNA, the CDR3 is TGTGCCAGCAGCTTTGGTGGCAGCCAAGATACCCAGTACTTC.

The table lists this clone with many counts. This sequence joins TRBV20-1 and TRBJ1-2; 7 nucleotides align to TRBD1. The CDR3 spans 14 residues. Germline CDR1 DFQATT, CDR2 SNEGSKA (reference sequence). Unmatched junction bases numbered 9, after V lost 7 bases and J lost 1 base. The chain's CDR3 is CSGYSTGDNYGYTF. The CDR3 DNA reads TGCAGTGGATATTCTACAGGGGATAACTATGGCTACACCTTC.

This clone was observed a handful of times. CDR3 DNA sequence: TGTGCCAGCAGTCCGACCCCTGGGGGCTCCTACGAGCAGTACTTC. This sequence encodes CASSPTPGGSYEQYF. The chain is built from TRBV6-1 and TRBJ2-7; the D call may be TRBD1 or TRBD2 (5 bases each). The CDR3 is 15 amino acids. Trimming took off 5 bases at V and 0 bases at J, with 14 bases between the two ends. From germline, CDR1 is MNHNS and CDR2 SASEGT.

This clone was seen ten or more times. The chain recombines TRBV7-2 with TRBJ2-3; D ambiguous. Trimming took 5 bases from V and 1 from J, leaving 4 bases between them. The CDR3 has 12 residues. Germline CDR1 and CDR2: SGHTA and FQGNSA. The chain's CDR3 is CASSIGTDTQYF. CDR3 sequence (DNA): TGTGCCAGCAGCATCGGCACAGATACGCAGTATTTT.

This clone was recorded many times. Other nucleotide sequences from this sample produce the same CDR3. This chain uses TRBV6-2 or TRBV6-3 with TRBJ1-5; 8 nucleotides match TRBD1. The CDR3 runs 16 residues. J was trimmed by 2 bases and V by 2 bases; bases with no gene match: 5. The germline gives CDR1 MNHEY, CDR2 SVGEGT. DNA of the CDR3: TGTGCCAGCAGTTACACGACAGGGGCGGGCAATCAGCCCCAGCATTTT. Translating gives CASSYTTGAGNQPQHF.

This rearrangement joins TRBV11-2 to TRBJ2-2; 15 nucleotides align to TRBD2. The V gene's germline CDR1 is SGHAT and CDR2 FQNNGV. The CDR3 covers 19 residues. V was pared by 5 bases and J by 0 bases, with 7 bases of the junction left unmatched. The CDR3 here is CASSPGGLAGGSNTGELFF. CDR3 in DNA: TGTGCCAGCAGCCCGGGGGGACTAGCGGGAGGCTCGAACACCGGGGAGCTGTTTTTT.

About this clone: It may be a read error: a sequence one base away is much more abundant. The V and J genes are TRBV14 and TRBJ2-7, with 13 bases fitting TRBD2. V lost 4 bases and J lost 9; bases outside the gene matches: 6. This CDR3 contains 14 residues. CDR1 is SGHDN and CDR2 is FVKESK in the germline V gene. The CDR3 bases are TGTGCCAGCAGCCGGACTAGCGGGAGTCTATTGCAGTACGTC. Amino acid sequence: CASSRTSGSLLQYV.

This clone was recorded many times. The same CDR3 arises from other DNA sequences in this sample as well. This sequence joins TRBV6-4 and TRBJ2-1; 7 bases map to TRBD2. Unmatched junction bases numbered 3, after V lost 3 bases and J lost 4 bases. The CDR3 loop spans 14 amino acids. Germline V gene lookup returns CDR1 MRHNA and CDR2 SNTAGT. DNA for the CDR3: TGTGCCAGCAGTGATGGGGAGGGATACAATGAGCAGTTCTTC. Encoded protein: CASSDGEGYNEQFF.

At least ten counts were recorded for this clone. This sample includes further DNA sequences coding for the same CDR3. The V and J genes are TRBV12-3 or TRBV12-4 and TRBJ2-1; tentatively, D is TRBD1 or TRBD2 (5 bases each). This CDR3 comprises 15 residues. The V and J ends lost 3 bases and 0 bases respectively, with 9 bases between them. In DNA form, the CDR3 reads TGTGCCAGCAGTTTTGGGGGTAGCTCCTACAATGAGCAGTTCTTC. It codes for CASSFGGSSYNEQFF.

This clone was seen ten or more times. The same CDR3 arises from other DNA sequences in this sample as well. The CDR3 DNA reads TGTGCCAGCAGCGCCCACCGGGGGGGCCAAACTGAAGCTTTCTTT. It yields the protein CASSAHRGGQTEAFF. The chain carries TRBV7-8 and TRBJ1-1; TRBD1 might be the D (6 bases). Between the trimmed V and J ends, which lost 5 bases and 5 bases, there was a span of 18 bases. The germline CDR1 and CDR2 sequences are SGHVS and FQNEAQ. This CDR3 contains 15 residues.

The CDR3 DNA sequence: TGTGCCAGCAGTTTTAATGCGGGACGGAAGGGAACCGTTGAGCTGTTTTTT. This gives the protein CASSFNAGRKGTVELFF. The chain couples TRBV12-3 or TRBV12-4 to TRBJ2-2; possibly TRBD2 for D (6 bases). The CDR3 has 17 amino acids. V lost 3 bases and J 11 bases, leaving 25 bases between the germline ends.

This clone came up many times. The chain couples TRBV18 to TRBJ1-2; 9 positions agree with TRBD1. CDR1 is KGHSH, CDR2 LQKENI, per germline. Germline trimming cut 5 bases from V and 10 bases from J; bases unmatched to any gene: 5. This CDR3 is 12 amino acids long. CDR3 in DNA: TGTGCCAGCTCATCCGGGGACAGGGCCTACACCTTC. Residues: CASSSGDRAYTF. Variable domain in full (rest from reference TRBV18 and TRBJ1-2): NAGVMQNPRHLVRRRGQEARLRCSPMKGHSHVYWYRQLPEEGLKFMVYLQKENIIDESGMPKERFSAEFPKEGPSILRIQQVVRGDSAAYFCASSSGDRAYTFGSGTRLTVV.

The chain joins TRBV29-1 to TRBJ2-7; D gene ambiguous. This CDR3 contains 10 residues. Germline V gene lookup returns CDR1 SQVTM and CDR2 ANQGSEA. Trimming shortened V by 6 bases and J by 3 bases, and 6 bases separated the two germline ends. This chain's CDR3 is CSVIIYEQYF. CDR3 bases: TGCAGCGTGATCATCTACGAGCAGTACTTC.

This clone was seen many times. The chain joins TRBV20-1 to TRBJ2-4; D tentatively reads TRBD1 or TRBD2 (5 bases each). Trimming took off 6 bases at V and 0 bases at J, with 21 bases between the two ends. This CDR3 is built from 17 residues. Germline V gene lookup returns CDR1 DFQATT and CDR2 SNEGSKA (reference sequence). The CDR3 region has the DNA TGCAGTGCCCTCCCCACGCTCAGGGAGCTAGCCAAAAACATTCAGTACTTC. Its translation: CSALPTLRELAKNIQYF.

This clone was recorded at least ten times. The V gene is TRBV29-1, the J gene TRBJ1-4, with D hard to call. Germline values: CDR1 SQVTM, CDR2 ANQGSEA. This CDR3 spans 16 amino acids. Trimming cost V 3 bases and J 5 bases, with 19 bases left between them. For the CDR3, the DNA is TGCAGCGTTGACCTTTGGACGGACGGAGAAAATGAAAAACTGTTTTTT. Translation: CSVDLWTDGENEKLFF.

Details on this clone: With a much larger clone just one base away, this may be a read error. Other DNA sequences within the sample encode an identical CDR3. This chain connects TRBV9 to TRBJ2-3, with D perhaps matching TRBD1 (6 bases). This CDR3 is 11 amino acids long. Germline assignment: CDR1 SGDLS and CDR2 YYNGEE. V lost 0 bases to trimming and J lost 12 bases, with 8 bases between them. The chain's CDR3 is CASSVGDTQYF. The CDR3 DNA follows: TGTGCCAGCAGCGTAGGGGACACTCAGTATTTT.

In the case of this clone: A read error may explain this, as a much larger clone is one base away. The CDR3 reads CASSRPAGPGAEAFF. The CDR3 DNA is TGTGCCAGCAGCAGACCCGCAGGCCCCGGGGCTGAAGCTTTCTTT. V gene TRBV9 combines with J gene TRBJ1-1; D gene uncertain. Germline-derived CDR1 and CDR2 are SGDLS and YYNGEE. Deletions cut 4 bases from V and 6 bases from J, with 19 bases between. The CDR3 totals 15 residues.